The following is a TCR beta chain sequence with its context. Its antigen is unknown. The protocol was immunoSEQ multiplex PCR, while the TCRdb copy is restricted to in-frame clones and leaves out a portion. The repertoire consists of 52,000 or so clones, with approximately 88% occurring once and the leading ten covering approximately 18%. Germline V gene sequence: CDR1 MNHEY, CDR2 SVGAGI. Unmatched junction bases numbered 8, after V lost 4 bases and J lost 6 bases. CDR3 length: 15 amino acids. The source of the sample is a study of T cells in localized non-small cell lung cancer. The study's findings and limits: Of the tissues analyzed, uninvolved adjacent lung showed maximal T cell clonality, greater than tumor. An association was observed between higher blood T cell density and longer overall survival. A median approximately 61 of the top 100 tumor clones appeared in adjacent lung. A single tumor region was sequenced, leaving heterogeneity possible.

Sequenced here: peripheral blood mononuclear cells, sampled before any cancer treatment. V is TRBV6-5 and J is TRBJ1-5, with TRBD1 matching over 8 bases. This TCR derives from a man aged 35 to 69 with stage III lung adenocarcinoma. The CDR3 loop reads CASSSSGQGGQPQHF. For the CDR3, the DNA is TGTGCCAGCAGTTCTTCCGGACAGGGAGGTCAGCCCCAGCATTTT.